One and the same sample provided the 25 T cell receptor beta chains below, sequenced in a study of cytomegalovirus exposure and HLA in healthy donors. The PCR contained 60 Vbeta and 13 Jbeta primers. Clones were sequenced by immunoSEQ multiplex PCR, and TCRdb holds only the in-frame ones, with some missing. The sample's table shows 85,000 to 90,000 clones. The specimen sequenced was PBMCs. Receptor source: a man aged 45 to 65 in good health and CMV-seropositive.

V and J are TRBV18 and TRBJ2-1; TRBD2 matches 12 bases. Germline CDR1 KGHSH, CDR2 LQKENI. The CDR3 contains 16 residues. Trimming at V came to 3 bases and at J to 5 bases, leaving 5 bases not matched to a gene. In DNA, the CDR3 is TGTGCCAGCTCACCCAGACTAGCGGGAGACGACAATGAGCAGTTCTTC. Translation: CASSPRLAGDDNEQFF.

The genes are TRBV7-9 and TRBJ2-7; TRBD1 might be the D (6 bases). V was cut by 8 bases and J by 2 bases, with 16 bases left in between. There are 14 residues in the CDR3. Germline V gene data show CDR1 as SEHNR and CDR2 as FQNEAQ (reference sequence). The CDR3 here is CASEPAGVPYEQYF. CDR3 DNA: TGTGCCAGCGAACCAGCAGGGGTACCCTACGAGCAGTACTTC.

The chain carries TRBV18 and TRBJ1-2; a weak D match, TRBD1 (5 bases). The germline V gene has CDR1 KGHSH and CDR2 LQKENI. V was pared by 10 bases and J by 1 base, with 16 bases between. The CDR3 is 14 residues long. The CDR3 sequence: CATADSYDNYGYTF. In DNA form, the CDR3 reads TGTGCCACCGCCGACAGCTACGATAACTATGGCTACACCTTC.

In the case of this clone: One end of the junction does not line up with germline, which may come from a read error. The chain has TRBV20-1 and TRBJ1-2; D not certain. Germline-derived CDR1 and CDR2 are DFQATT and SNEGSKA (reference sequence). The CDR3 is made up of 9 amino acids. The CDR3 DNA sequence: TGCAGTGCCAGTCGCACTAGTTACTTC. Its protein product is CSASRTSYF.

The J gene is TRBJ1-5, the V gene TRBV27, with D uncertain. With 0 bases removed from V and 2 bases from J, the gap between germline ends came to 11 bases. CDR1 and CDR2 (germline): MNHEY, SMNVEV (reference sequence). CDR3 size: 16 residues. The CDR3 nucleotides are TGTGCCAGCAGTTTATCGGGCCCGCGGGGCAATCAGCCCCAGCATTTT. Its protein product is CASSLSGPRGNQPQHF.

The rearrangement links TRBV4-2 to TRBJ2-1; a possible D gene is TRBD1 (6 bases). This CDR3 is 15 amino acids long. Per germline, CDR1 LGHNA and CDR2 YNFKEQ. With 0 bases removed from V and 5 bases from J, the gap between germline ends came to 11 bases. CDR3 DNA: TGTGCCAGCAGCCAAGATCGGGGACAACACAATGAGCAGTTCTTC. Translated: CASSQDRGQHNEQFF.

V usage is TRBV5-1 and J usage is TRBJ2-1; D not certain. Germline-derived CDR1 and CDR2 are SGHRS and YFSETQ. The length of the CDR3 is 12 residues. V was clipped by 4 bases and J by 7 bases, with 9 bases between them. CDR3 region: CASSAVSNEQFF. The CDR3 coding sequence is TGCGCCAGCAGCGCAGTATCTAATGAGCAGTTCTTC.

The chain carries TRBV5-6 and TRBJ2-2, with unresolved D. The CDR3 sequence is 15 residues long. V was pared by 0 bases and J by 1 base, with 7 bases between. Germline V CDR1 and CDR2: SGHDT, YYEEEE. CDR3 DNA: TGTGCCAGCAGCTTGGCCATTAGGAACACCGGGGAGCTGTTTTTT. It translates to CASSLAIRNTGELFF.

The CDR3 is CAWSPGIGYTF. CDR3 coding DNA: TGTGCCTGGAGCCCAGGGATCGGCTACACCTTC. J is TRBJ1-2 and V is TRBV30, with a tentative D call TRBD1 (5 bases). The V gene's germline CDR1 is GTSNPN and CDR2 SVGIG (reference sequence). The CDR3 has 11 amino acids. Trimming cost V 3 bases and J 8 bases, with 10 bases left between them. Full variable domain (rest looked up from reference TRBV30 and TRBJ1-2): SQTIHQWPATLVQPVGSPLSLECTVEGTSNPNLYWYRQAAGRGLQLLFYSVGIGQISSEVPQNLSASRPQDRQFILSSKKLLLSDSGFYLCAWSPGIGYTFGSGTRLTVV.

In DNA form, the CDR3 reads TGCGCCAGCAGCGGCCCCGGGAGGAGCACAGATACGCAGTATTTT. Its translation is CASSGPGRSTDTQYF. The rearrangement uses TRBV5-1 and TRBJ2-3; 7 bases fit TRBD2. The CDR3 contains 15 residues. In germline, CDR1 is SGHRS, CDR2 YFSETQ. V lost 4 bases, J lost 0 bases, and 5 bases stayed unmatched. Full variable domain (remainder filled in from reference TRBV5-1 and TRBJ2-3): KAGVTQTPRYLIKTRGQQVTLSCSPISGHRSVSWYQQTPGQGLQFLFEYFSETQRNKGNFPGRFSGRQFSNSRSEMNVSTLELGDSALYLCASSGPGRSTDTQYFGPGTRLTVL.

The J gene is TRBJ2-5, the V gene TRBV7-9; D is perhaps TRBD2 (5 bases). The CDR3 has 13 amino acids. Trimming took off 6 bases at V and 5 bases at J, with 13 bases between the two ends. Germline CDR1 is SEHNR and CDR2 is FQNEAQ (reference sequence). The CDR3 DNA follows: TGTGCCAGCAGGCCATGGAGCGGCGAGACCCAGTACTTC. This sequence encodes CASRPWSGETQYF.

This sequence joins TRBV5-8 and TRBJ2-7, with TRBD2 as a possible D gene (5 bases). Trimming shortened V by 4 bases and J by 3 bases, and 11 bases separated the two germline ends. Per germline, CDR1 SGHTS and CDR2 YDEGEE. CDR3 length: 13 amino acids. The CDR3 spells CASSIRGLYEQYV. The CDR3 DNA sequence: TGTGCCAGCAGCATCCGAGGGCTCTACGAGCAGTACGTC.

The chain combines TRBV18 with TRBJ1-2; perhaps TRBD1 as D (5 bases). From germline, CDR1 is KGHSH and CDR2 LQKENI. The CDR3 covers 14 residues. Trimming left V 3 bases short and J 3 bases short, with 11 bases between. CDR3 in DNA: TGTGCCAGCTCACCTCAGGACACAGACTATGGCTACACCTTC. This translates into CASSPQDTDYGYTF. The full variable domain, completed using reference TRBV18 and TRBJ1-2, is NAGVMQNPRHLVRRRGQEARLRCSPMKGHSHVYWYRQLPEEGLKFMVYLQKENIIDESGMPKERFSAEFPKEGPSILRIQQVVRGDSAAYFCASSPQDTDYGYTFGSGTRLTVV.

CDR3 in amino acids: CASNRDRANNEQFF. CDR3 in DNA: TGTGCCAGCAACCGGGACAGGGCGAACAATGAGCAGTTCTTC. The chain joins TRBV18 to TRBJ2-1; 9 positions match TRBD1. This CDR3 comprises 14 residues. The trim removed 8 bases at V and 5 bases at J, leaving 7 bases unmatched. The germline V gene encodes CDR1 KGHSH and CDR2 LQKENI.

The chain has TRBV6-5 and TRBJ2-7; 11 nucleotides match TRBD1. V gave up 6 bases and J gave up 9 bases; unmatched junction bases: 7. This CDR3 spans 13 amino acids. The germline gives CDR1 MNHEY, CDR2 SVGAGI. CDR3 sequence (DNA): TGTGCCAGCAGCCCCCGGGACAGGGGGTGGCAGTACTTC. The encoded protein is CASSPRDRGWQYF.

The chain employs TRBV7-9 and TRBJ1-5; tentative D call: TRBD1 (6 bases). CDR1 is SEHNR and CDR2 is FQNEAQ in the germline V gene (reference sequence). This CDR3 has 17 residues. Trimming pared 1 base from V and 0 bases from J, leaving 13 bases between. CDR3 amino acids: CASSLEPTGTSNQPQHF. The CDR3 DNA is TGTGCCAGCAGCTTAGAGCCCACAGGGACTAGCAATCAGCCCCAGCATTTT.

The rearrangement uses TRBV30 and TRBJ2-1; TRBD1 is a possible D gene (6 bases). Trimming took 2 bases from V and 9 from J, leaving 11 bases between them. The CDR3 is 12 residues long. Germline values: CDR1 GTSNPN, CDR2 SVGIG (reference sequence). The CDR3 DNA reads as TGTGCCTGGAGTCTCGACAGGTTTGAGCAGTTCTTC. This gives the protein CAWSLDRFEQFF.

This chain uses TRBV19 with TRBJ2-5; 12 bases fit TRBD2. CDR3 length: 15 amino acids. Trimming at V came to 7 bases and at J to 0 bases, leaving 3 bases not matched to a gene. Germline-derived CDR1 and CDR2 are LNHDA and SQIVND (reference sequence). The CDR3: CASKSSGRDQETQYF. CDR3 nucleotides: TGTGCCAGTAAGTCTAGCGGGAGGGACCAAGAGACCCAGTACTTC.

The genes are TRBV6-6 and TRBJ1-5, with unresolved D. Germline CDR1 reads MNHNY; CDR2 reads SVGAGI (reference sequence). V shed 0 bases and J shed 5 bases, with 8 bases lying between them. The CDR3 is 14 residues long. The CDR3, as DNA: TGTGCCAGCAGTTACTCGAGGGTGGATCAGCCCCAGCATTTT. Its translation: CASSYSRVDQPQHF.

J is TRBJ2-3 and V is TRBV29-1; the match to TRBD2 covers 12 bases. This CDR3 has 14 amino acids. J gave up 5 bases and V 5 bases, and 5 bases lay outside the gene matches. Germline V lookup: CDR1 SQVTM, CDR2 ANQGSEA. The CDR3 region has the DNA TGCAGCGTTCGACTAGCGGGAGTAGGAGATACGCAGTATTTT. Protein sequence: CSVRLAGVGDTQYF.

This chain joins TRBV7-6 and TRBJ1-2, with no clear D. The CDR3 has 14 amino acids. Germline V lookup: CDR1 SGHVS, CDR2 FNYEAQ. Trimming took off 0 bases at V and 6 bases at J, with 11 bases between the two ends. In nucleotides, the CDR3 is TGTGCCAGCAGCTTAGCTGTTGCGGGTCATGGCTACACCTTC. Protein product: CASSLAVAGHGYTF.

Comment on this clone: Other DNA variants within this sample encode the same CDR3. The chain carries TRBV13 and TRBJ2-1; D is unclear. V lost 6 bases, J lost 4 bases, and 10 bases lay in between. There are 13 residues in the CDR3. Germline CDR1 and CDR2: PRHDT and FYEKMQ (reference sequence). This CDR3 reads CASSSRIYNEQFF. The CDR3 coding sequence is TGTGCCAGCAGTTCCAGGATTTACAATGAGCAGTTCTTC.

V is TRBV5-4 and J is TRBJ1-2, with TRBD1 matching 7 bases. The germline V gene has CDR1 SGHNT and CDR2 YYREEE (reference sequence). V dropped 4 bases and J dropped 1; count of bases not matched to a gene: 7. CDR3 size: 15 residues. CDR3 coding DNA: TGTGCCAGCAGCGTGGACAGGAGCCTTAACTATGGCTACACCTTC. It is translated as CASSVDRSLNYGYTF.

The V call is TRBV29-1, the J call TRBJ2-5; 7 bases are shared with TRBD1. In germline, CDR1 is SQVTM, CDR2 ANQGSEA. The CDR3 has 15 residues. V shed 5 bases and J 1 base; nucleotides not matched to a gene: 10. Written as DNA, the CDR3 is TGCAGCGTTAGACCACCCGGGACAGTCCAAGAGACCCAGTACTTC. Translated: CSVRPPGTVQETQYF.

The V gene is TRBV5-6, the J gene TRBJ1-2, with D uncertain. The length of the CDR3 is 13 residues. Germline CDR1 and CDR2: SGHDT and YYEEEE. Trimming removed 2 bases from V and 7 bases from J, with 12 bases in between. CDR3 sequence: CASSLAGKGGYTF. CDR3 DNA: TGTGCCAGCAGCTTAGCCGGGAAGGGTGGCTACACCTTC.